These 20 T cell receptor beta chains share one sample of origin, sequenced in a study of T cell responses to AZD1222 COVID-19 vaccine. Produced via immunoSEQ multiplex PCR; TCRdb's table is partial and in-frame only. This table has about 99,000 clones, about 94% appearing once. The sequencing used peripheral blood, collected on day 0 of AZD1222 vaccination. The origin of the receptors is an adult in good health.

The rearrangement joins TRBV6-5 to TRBJ1-5, with D possibly matching TRBD1 (5 bases). The CDR3 covers 14 residues. The V and J ends lost 6 bases and 3 bases respectively, with 12 bases between them. Germline lookup yields CDR1 MNHEY and CDR2 SVGAGI. Here the CDR3 reads CASSAWGTNQPQHF. CDR3 DNA: TGTGCCAGCAGCGCCTGGGGGACCAATCAGCCCCAGCATTTT.

The V gene is TRBV9, the J gene TRBJ1-1, with no clear D. Germline lookup yields CDR1 SGDLS and CDR2 YYNGEE. V lost 0 bases and J 0 bases, leaving 9 bases between the germline ends. This CDR3 contains 15 residues. CDR3 bases: TGTGCCAGCAGCGTAGCTAAGGAGATGAACACTGAAGCTTTCTTT. As protein: CASSVAKEMNTEAFF.

This clone was counted once. The genes are TRBV24-1 and TRBJ1-2, with a possible D match to TRBD1 (6 bases). This CDR3 region has 14 residues. Trimming cost V 2 bases and J 8 bases, with 14 bases left between them. Germline values: CDR1 KGHDR, CDR2 SFDVKD. CDR3 region: CATSDSYRASGYTF. The CDR3 DNA reads as TGTGCCACCAGTGATTCGTACAGGGCCTCCGGCTACACCTTC.

V gene TRBV11-2 combines with J gene TRBJ2-3; 16 bases line up with TRBD2. Germline V gene sequence: CDR1 SGHAT, CDR2 FQNNGV. This CDR3 contains 17 residues. V lost 0 bases, J lost 4 bases, and 1 base stayed unmatched. DNA for the CDR3: TGTGCCAGCAGCTTAGAGGGACTAGCGGGAGGGGCAGATACGCAGTATTTT. Amino acids: CASSLEGLAGGADTQYF. The complete variable domain, with remaining parts taken from reference TRBV11-2 and TRBJ2-3, reads EAGVAQSPRYKIIEKRQSVAFWCNPISGHATLYWYQQILGQGPKLLIQFQNNGVVDDSQLPKDRFSAERLKGVDSTLKIQPAKLEDSAVYLCASSLEGLAGGADTQYFGPGTRLTVL.

J is TRBJ1-1 and V is TRBV19; the D is unclear. V gave up 6 bases and J gave up 0 bases, with 14 bases separating them. The germline CDR1 and CDR2 sequences are LNHDA and SQIVND (reference sequence). This CDR3 contains 15 residues. CDR3 sequence (DNA): TGTGCCAGTAGACCTTCAAACTCGATGAACACTGAAGCTTTCTTT. Its protein product is CASRPSNSMNTEAFF.

The chain combines TRBV5-1 with TRBJ2-3; D may correspond to TRBD1 or TRBD2 (5 bases each). Per the germline V gene, CDR1 is SGHRS and CDR2 is YFSETQ. The CDR3 has 15 residues. Trimming took off 1 base at V and 0 bases at J, with 9 bases between the two ends. The CDR3 coding sequence is TGCGCCAGCAGCTTGCCGGGGCGGAGCACAGATACGCAGTATTTT. This gives the protein CASSLPGRSTDTQYF.

This chain uses TRBV5-1 with TRBJ1-1; D is undetermined. Trimming cost V 0 bases and J 5 bases, with 8 bases left between them. CDR3 length equals 13 residues. The V gene's germline CDR1 is SGHRS and CDR2 YFSETQ. The CDR3 is CASSLGVDTEAFF. Written as DNA, the CDR3 is TGCGCCAGCAGCTTGGGCGTTGATACTGAAGCTTTCTTT.

This rearrangement joins TRBV5-1 to TRBJ2-1; the D gene is possibly TRBD2 (6 bases). Germline V gene sequence: CDR1 SGHRS, CDR2 YFSETQ. This CDR3 spans 17 amino acids. The ends were cut back, 6 bases at V and 9 bases at J, with 28 bases in the middle. The CDR3 DNA is TGCGCCAGCACTCAAGGTCCTCCGGGACTGCGCTCGGTTGAGCAGTTCTTC. It translates to CASTQGPPGLRSVEQFF.

The chain uses TRBV10-3 and TRBJ2-7; a weak D match, TRBD2 (5 bases). Trimming removed 0 bases from V and 1 base from J, with 13 bases in between. Germline CDR1 is ENHRY and CDR2 is SYGVKD. This CDR3 has 16 residues. This CDR3 reads CAISESLNTGSYEQYF. The CDR3, as DNA: TGTGCCATCAGTGAGTCGCTCAACACGGGGTCCTACGAGCAGTACTTC.

J is TRBJ2-7 and V is TRBV7-2; no firm D call. The CDR3 is 14 amino acids. V gave up 2 bases and J gave up 3 bases, with 11 bases separating them. Germline-derived CDR1 and CDR2 are SGHTA and FQGNSA. The CDR3 reads CASSLTRTHYEQYF. CDR3 nucleotides: TGTGCCAGCAGCTTAACCCGGACCCACTACGAGCAGTACTTC.

V gene TRBV7-8 combines with J gene TRBJ1-5; D not certain. Germline CDR1 is SGHVS and CDR2 is FQNEAQ. The ends were cut back, 2 bases at V and 4 bases at J, with 6 bases in the middle. The CDR3 sequence is 13 residues long. CDR3 nucleotides: TGTGCCAGCAGCTTATCTCGGAATCAGCCCCAGCATTTT. Protein product: CASSLSRNQPQHF. The whole variable domain, filled in from reference TRBV7-8 and TRBJ1-5, reads GAGVSQSPRYKVAKRGQDVALRCDPISGHVSLFWYQQALGQGPEFLTYFQNEAQLDKSGLPSDRFFAERPEGSVSTLKIQRTQQEDSAVYLCASSLSRNQPQHFGDGTRLSIL.

This chain connects TRBV2 to TRBJ1-4; D gene ambiguous. Germline V gene lookup returns CDR1 SNHLY and CDR2 FYNNEI. This CDR3 spans 13 amino acids. V lost 7 bases, J lost 11 bases, and 17 bases lay in between. CDR3 DNA: TGTGCCAGCAAGCTAGATGGCGGGAGGAAACTGTTTTTT. Translated: CASKLDGGRKLFF.

The chain couples TRBV5-1 to TRBJ1-2; D remains unclear. Trimming removed 0 bases from V and 8 bases from J, with 11 bases in between. This CDR3 is built from 13 residues. Germline lookup yields CDR1 SGHRS and CDR2 YFSETQ. The CDR3 spells CASSLVGQRGYTF. CDR3 coding DNA: TGCGCCAGCAGCTTGGTGGGTCAGCGCGGCTACACCTTC. The full variable domain, its missing parts supplied by reference TRBV5-1 and TRBJ1-2, is KAGVTQTPRYLIKTRGQQVTLSCSPISGHRSVSWYQQTPGQGLQFLFEYFSETQRNKGNFPGRFSGRQFSNSRSEMNVSTLELGDSALYLCASSLVGQRGYTFGSGTRLTVV.

The chain has TRBV28 and TRBJ2-6; D unclear. Germline-derived CDR1 and CDR2 are MDHEN and SYDVKM. This CDR3 spans 15 amino acids. V lost 1 base, J lost 0 bases, and 4 bases lay in between. The CDR3 region is CASSLYNSGANVLTF. The CDR3 nucleotides are TGTGCCAGCAGTTTATACAACTCTGGGGCCAACGTCCTGACTTTC. The variable domain in full, with the rest retrieved from reference TRBV28 and TRBJ2-6, is DVKVTQSSRYLVKRTGEKVFLECVQDMDHENMFWYRQDPGLGLRLIYFSYDVKMKEKGDIPEGYSVSREKKERFSLILESASTNQTSMYLCASSLYNSGANVLTFGAGSRLTVL.

This clone was picked up one time. The gene calls are TRBV20-1 and TRBJ1-1, with D maybe TRBD1 (5 bases). Trimming cost V 3 bases and J 2 bases, with 10 bases left between them. The CDR3 is 13 residues long. Per the germline V gene, CDR1 is DFQATT and CDR2 is SNEGSKA (reference sequence). The CDR3: CSASEGSNTEAFF. DNA of the CDR3: TGCAGTGCTAGTGAGGGGTCAAACACTGAAGCTTTCTTT.

The rearrangement uses TRBV19 and TRBJ1-1, with 7 bases lining up with TRBD1. V shed 5 bases, J shed 1 base, and the junction held 4 bases outside the gene matches. CDR1 and CDR2 from the germline V gene are LNHDA and SQIVND (reference sequence). The length of the CDR3 is 14 residues. DNA for the CDR3: TGTGCCAGTAGTCATCGACAGGGGAACACTGAAGCTTTCTTT. This translates into CASSHRQGNTEAFF.

The CDR3 DNA is TGCGCCAGCAGCCGGGACCGTTCCTACGAGCAGTACTTC. Protein product: CASSRDRSYEQYF. The chain uses TRBV5-1 and TRBJ2-7; D may be TRBD1 or TRBD2 (5 bases each). The V end lost 4 bases, the J end lost 1 base, and 9 bases lay between the germline ends. This CDR3 contains 13 residues. Germline lookup yields CDR1 SGHRS and CDR2 YFSETQ.

The V call is TRBV7-2, the J call TRBJ2-3, with D unresolved. The CDR3 has 12 residues. V gave up 7 bases and J gave up 4 bases, with 9 bases separating them. Germline V gives CDR1 SGHTA, CDR2 FQGNSA. Here the CDR3 DNA reads TGTGCCAGCAAGTCCTACTCAGATACGCAGTATTTT. Encoded protein: CASKSYSDTQYF.

The gene calls are TRBV12-3 or TRBV12-4 and TRBJ1-5; D ambiguous. This CDR3 is built from 12 residues. Trimming removed 5 bases from V and 3 bases from J, with 5 bases in between. CDR3 loop: CASSDPNQPQHF. CDR3 nucleotide sequence: TGTGCCAGCAGTGATCCCAATCAGCCCCAGCATTTT.

This clone was seen a single time. The chain has TRBV11-2 and TRBJ2-2; TRBD2 agrees at 9 bases. This CDR3 has 16 amino acids. With 0 bases clipped from V and 6 bases from J, the junction kept 5 bases outside the gene matches. Looked up from germline, CDR1 is SGHAT and CDR2 is FQNNGV. The CDR3 region is CASSLDGGRAAGELFF. The CDR3 DNA sequence: TGTGCCAGCAGCTTAGATGGCGGGAGGGCCGCCGGGGAGCTGTTTTTT.